Described below is a single TCR beta chain sequence and its context. What it binds is not known. Germline CDR1 and CDR2: SGHNT and YYREEE (reference sequence). The CDR3 spans 15 residues. The trim removed 4 bases at V and 4 bases at J, leaving 8 bases unmatched. Regarding time point: week 47, end of study. Alongside topical imiquimod, each dose of vaccine comprised 300 ug of mutant IDH1 20-mer peptide. This sample was taken from a study of a mutant IDH1 vaccine in newly diagnosed glioma. For the study at large: In some groups vaccination began 4-6 weeks post-radiotherapy; others received it with temozolomide. Most had both radiotherapy and temozolomide beforehand; others had only one.

Study conclusions and caveats: Patients mounted vaccine-induced immune responses in approximately 93% of cases. Changes in the top peripheral T cell clonotypes seemingly had no bearing on pseudoprogression.

TCRdb's table, derived via immunoSEQ multiplex PCR, lists solely in-frame clones and lacks some. This sample has approximately 34,000 clones, with approximately 89% found just once. The J gene is TRBJ2-3, the V gene TRBV5-4, with TRBD1 matching over 8 bases. Sequences were derived from PBMCs, sampled from a glioma patient whose treatment included an IDH1 peptide vaccine. The receptor was derived from a man aged 35 to 55 with glioma. CDR3: CASSHQGARADTQYF. The CDR3 DNA reads as TGTGCCAGCAGCCACCAGGGGGCGCGGGCAGATACGCAGTATTTT.